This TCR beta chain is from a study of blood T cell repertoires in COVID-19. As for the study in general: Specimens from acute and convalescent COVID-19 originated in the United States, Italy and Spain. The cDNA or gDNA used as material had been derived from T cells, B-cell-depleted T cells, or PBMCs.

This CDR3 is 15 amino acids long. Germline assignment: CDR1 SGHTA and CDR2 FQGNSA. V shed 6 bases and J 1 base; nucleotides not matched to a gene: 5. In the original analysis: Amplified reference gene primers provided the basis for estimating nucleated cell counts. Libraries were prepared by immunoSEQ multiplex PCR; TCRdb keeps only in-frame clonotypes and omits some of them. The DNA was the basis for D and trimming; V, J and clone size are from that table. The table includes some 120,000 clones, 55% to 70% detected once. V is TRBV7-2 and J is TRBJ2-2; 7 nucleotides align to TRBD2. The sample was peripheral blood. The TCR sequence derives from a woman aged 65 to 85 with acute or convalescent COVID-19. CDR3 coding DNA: TGTGCCAGCAGTCGGGACTACCAGAACACCGGGGAGCTGTTTTTT. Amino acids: CASSRDYQNTGELFF.